Listed below are T cell receptor beta chains from one sample, sequenced in a study of response to subunit inactivated influenza vaccine. TCRdb used MiXCR to reprocess the RT-PCR reads, holding one entry per CDR3 protein. Among 500,000 to 600,000 distinct CDR3 sequences listed, over 10% were seen once. The sequencing used PBMCs from blood, collected 40 to 50 days after vaccination. The receptors here all came from a man over 45 who received an inactivated influenza vaccine. Both conserved end residues are part of each CDR3. A D gene is named only where the DNA matches it firmly. Rows give clone size only sometimes, using once, few, many, or a class for an expanded clone.

V	J	size	D	DNA	CDR3
TRBV10-3	TRBJ1-4	.	.	TGTGCCACCCTAAAAGGACAAGGGGGGGAAAAACTGTTTTTT	CATLKGQGGEKLFF
TRBV7-9	TRBJ1-1	many	.	TGTGCCAGCAGACTTAACAGGGAAGCTTTCTTT	CASRLNREAFF
TRBV29-1	TRBJ1-1	few	.	TGCAGCGTTCTCCGGACAGAGAACACTGAAGCTTTCTTT	CSVLRTENTEAFF
TRBV12-3/TRBV12-4	TRBJ2-1	many	.	TGTGCCAGCAGTACTGCTAGCGACTCCTACAATGAGCAGTTCTTC	CASSTASDSYNEQFF
TRBV5-6	TRBJ2-1	few	.	TGTGCCAGCAGCTTTGGGGCGGATTCCTACAATGAGCAGTTCTTC	CASSFGADSYNEQFF
TRBV25-1	TRBJ2-1	many	.	TGTGCCAGCACGACAGGGGAGGGTTTCGATGAGCAGTTCTTC	CASTTGEGFDEQFF
TRBV12-3/TRBV12-4	TRBJ2-1	many	TRBD1	TGTGCCAGCAGTAGTACGCGCCGGGACAGGGGGAACAATGAGCAGTTCTTC	CASSSTRRDRGNNEQFF
TRBV15	TRBJ2-7	few	TRBD2	TGTGCCACCAGCAGACCGGGACAACTAGCGGGAGGAATCTACGAGCAGTACTTC	CATSRPGQLAGGIYEQYF
TRBV20-1	TRBJ2-7	.	TRBD1	TGCAGTGCTTACGAAGGGACAGGGACATACGAGCAGTACTTC	CSAYEGTGTYEQYF
TRBV11-2	TRBJ2-3	.	.	TGTGCCAGCAGCTTATATCGGGGTAGCACAGATACGCAGTATTTT	CASSLYRGSTDTQYF
TRBV5-1	TRBJ2-1	many	.	TGCGCCAGCAGCTTCGACAGGCCCAATGAGCAGTTCTTC	CASSFDRPNEQFF
TRBV6-2/TRBV6-3	TRBJ2-1	.	.	TGTGCCAGCAGTTACAATGGGGGGTACAATGAGCAGTTCTTC	CASSYNGGYNEQFF
TRBV2	TRBJ2-5	.	.	TGTGCCAGCAGTGAAGAGGACCAACCAGAGACCCAGTACTTC	CASSEEDQPETQYF
TRBV28	TRBJ1-2	.	.	TGTGCCAGCAGTTTCACCGCGACGGGACGGGTGAACTATGGCTACACCTTC	CASSFTATGRVNYGYTF
TRBV10-2	TRBJ2-2	.	TRBD1	TGCGCCAGCAGCCCGAAAGGACAGGGGAACACCGGGGAGCTGTTTTTT	CASSPKGQGNTGELFF
TRBV12-3/TRBV12-4	TRBJ1-2	.	.	TGTGCCAGCAATAAAAATGGGGTCCACAACTATGGCTACACCTTC	CASNKNGVHNYGYTF
TRBV5-1	TRBJ1-4	few	.	TGCGCCAGCAGCTTGACAGGGAAAGATGAAAAACTGTTTTTT	CASSLTGKDEKLFF
TRBV12-3/TRBV12-4	TRBJ2-1	many	.	TGTGCCAGCAGTTTAGTACATCCGGGCGATGAGCAGTTCTTC	CASSLVHPGDEQFF
TRBV20-1	TRBJ1-5	few	TRBD1	TGCAGTGCTAGCAAGGGGACAGGGGGTAATCAGCCCCAGCATTTT	CSASKGTGGNQPQHF
TRBV27	TRBJ2-5	few	.	TGTGCCAGCAGTCCCTATTTGGACCCGGGTGCAGAGACCCAGTACTTC	CASSPYLDPGAETQYF
TRBV29-1	TRBJ1-2	many	.	TGCAGTGACGGGGCACACTATGGCTACACCTTC	CSDGAHYGYTF